This T cell receptor (beta chain) was obtained from a study of Graves' ophthalmopathy and Graves' hyperthyroidism. Across the study: The authors defined stable hyperthyroidism as no ophthalmopathy within 18 months of follow-up.

The study excluded patients with other autoimmune diseases, uncontrolled infections, pregnancy or lactation. This clonotype was detected ten times or more. Investigators amplified TCR beta CDR3 regions from RNA transcripts. The authors performed first-round RT-PCR with HTBI primers and then a second-round multiplex PCR. TCRdb processed the multiplex PCR reads anew with MiXCR; each CDR3 protein has one entry. This table holds around 1,000,000 distinct CDR3 sequences, 35% to 40% found once. Trimming cost V 5 bases and J 1 base, with 21 bases left between them. The CDR3 contains 17 residues. The V gene's germline CDR1 is LNHNV and CDR2 YYDKDF (reference sequence).

Source material: peripheral blood or thyroid tissue (not recorded which). The rearrangement links TRBV15 to TRBJ2-7, with D tentatively TRBD1 (6 bases). The TCR comes from an adult man with Graves' hyperthyroidism. CDR3 residues: CATSSTATGINSYEQYF. CDR3 bases: TGTGCCACCAGCTCAACGGCCACAGGGATTAATTCCTACGAGCAGTACTTC.